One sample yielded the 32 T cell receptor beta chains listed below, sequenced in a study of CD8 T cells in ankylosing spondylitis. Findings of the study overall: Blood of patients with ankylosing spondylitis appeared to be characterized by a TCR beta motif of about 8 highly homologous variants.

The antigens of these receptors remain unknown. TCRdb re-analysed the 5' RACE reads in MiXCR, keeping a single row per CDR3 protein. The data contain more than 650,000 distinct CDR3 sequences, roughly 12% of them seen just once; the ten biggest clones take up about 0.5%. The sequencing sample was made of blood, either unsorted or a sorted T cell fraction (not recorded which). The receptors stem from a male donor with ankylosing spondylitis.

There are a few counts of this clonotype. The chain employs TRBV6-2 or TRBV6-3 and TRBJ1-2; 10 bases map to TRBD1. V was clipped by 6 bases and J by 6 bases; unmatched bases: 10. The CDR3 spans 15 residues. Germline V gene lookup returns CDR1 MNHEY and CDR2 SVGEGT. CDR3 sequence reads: CASRTPRTGGDGYTF. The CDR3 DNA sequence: TGTGCCAGCAGAACCCCCAGGACAGGGGGGGATGGCTACACCTTC.

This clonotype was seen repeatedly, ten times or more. The DNA for the CDR3 is TGCAGTGCTAGGCTAGCGGCCCTAGGAGAGCAGTACTTC. This translates into CSARLAALGEQYF. This rearrangement joins TRBV20-1 to TRBJ2-7, with TRBD2 identical over 7 bases. This CDR3 comprises 13 residues. Germline V gene data show CDR1 as DFQATT and CDR2 as SNEGSKA (reference sequence). Germline trimming cut 3 bases from V and 7 bases from J; bases unmatched to any gene: 9.

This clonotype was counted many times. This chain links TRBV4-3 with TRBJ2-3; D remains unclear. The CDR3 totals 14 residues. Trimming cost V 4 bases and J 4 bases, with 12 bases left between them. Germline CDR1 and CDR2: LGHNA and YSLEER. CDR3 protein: CASSPEPGSDTQYF. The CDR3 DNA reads TGCGCCAGCAGCCCAGAGCCCGGGTCAGATACGCAGTATTTT.

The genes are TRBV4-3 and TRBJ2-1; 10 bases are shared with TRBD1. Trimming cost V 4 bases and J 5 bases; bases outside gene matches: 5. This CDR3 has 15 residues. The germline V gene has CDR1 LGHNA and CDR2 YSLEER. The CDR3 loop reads CASSRDRGDNNEQFF. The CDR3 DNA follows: TGCGCCAGCAGCCGGGACAGGGGCGACAACAATGAGCAGTTCTTC.

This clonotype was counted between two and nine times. The CDR3 DNA reads TGCGCCAGCAGCTCCCAGACTAGCCCGAATGAGCAGTTCTTC. Amino acid sequence: CASSSQTSPNEQFF. V usage is TRBV5-1 and J usage is TRBJ2-1, with 7 bases matching TRBD2. Germline CDR1 is SGHRS and CDR2 is YFSETQ. The CDR3 totals 14 residues. Trimming cost V 3 bases and J 7 bases; bases outside gene matches: 7. The entire variable domain, with the rest obtained from reference TRBV5-1 and TRBJ2-1, is as follows: KAGVTQTPRYLIKTRGQQVTLSCSPISGHRSVSWYQQTPGQGLQFLFEYFSETQRNKGNFPGRFSGRQFSNSRSEMNVSTLELGDSALYLCASSSQTSPNEQFFGPGTRLTVL.

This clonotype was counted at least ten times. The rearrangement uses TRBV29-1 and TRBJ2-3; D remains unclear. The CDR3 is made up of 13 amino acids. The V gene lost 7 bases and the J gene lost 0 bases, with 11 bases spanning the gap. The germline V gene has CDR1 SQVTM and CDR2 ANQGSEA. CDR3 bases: TGCAGCGCCGCCGGCACTAGCACAGATACGCAGTATTTT. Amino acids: CSAAGTSTDTQYF.

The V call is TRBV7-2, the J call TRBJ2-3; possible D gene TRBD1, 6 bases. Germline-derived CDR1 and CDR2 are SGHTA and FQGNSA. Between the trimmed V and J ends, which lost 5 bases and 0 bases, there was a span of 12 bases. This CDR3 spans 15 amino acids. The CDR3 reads CASSPRDISTDTQYF. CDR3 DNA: TGTGCCAGCAGCCCCCGGGACATAAGCACAGATACGCAGTATTTT.

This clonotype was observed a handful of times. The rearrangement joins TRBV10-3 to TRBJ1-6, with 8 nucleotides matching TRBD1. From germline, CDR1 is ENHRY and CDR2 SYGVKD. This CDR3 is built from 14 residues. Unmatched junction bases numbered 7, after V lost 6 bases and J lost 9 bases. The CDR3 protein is CAISPDREGSPLHF. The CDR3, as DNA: TGTGCCATCAGCCCGGACAGGGAGGGTTCACCCCTCCACTTT.

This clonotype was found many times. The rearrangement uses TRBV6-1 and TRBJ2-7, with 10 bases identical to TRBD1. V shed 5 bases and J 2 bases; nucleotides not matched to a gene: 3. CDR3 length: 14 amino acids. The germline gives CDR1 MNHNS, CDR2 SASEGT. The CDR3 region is CASSRDRGTYEQYF. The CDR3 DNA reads TGTGCCAGCAGTCGGGACAGGGGCACCTACGAGCAGTACTTC.

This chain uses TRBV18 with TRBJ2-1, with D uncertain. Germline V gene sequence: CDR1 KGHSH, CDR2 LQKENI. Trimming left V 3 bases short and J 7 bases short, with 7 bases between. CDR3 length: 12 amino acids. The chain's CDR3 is CASSPPRNEQFF. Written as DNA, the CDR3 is TGTGCCAGCTCACCTCCAAGGAATGAGCAGTTCTTC.

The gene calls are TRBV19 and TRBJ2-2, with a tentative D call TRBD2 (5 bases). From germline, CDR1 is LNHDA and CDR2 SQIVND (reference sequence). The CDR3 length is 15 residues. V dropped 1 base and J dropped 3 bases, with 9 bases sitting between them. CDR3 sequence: CASSIVVGDTGELFF. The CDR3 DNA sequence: TGTGCCAGTAGTATAGTGGTCGGGGACACCGGGGAGCTGTTTTTT.

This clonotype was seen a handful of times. The chain's CDR3 is CATSRDRGFQPQHF. Written as DNA, the CDR3 is TGTGCCACCAGCAGAGACAGGGGTTTCCAGCCCCAGCATTTT. J is TRBJ1-5 and V is TRBV15, with D possibly being TRBD1 (6 bases). The length of the CDR3 is 14 residues. Germline V gene data show CDR1 as LNHNV and CDR2 as YYDKDF (reference sequence). The V end was cut by 0 bases, the J end by 7 bases, with 10 bases between.

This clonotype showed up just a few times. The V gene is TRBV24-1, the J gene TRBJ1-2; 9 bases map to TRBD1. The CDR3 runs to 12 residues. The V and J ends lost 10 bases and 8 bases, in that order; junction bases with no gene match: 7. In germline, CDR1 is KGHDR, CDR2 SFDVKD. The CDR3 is CATSTTGGGYTF. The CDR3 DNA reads TGTGCCACTTCAACGACAGGGGGAGGCTACACCTTC.

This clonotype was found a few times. The CDR3 region has the DNA TGCAGCGTTGTACGAGGAGTAAACATTCAGTACTTC. Protein sequence: CSVVRGVNIQYF. The chain uses TRBV29-1 and TRBJ2-4; D is uncertain. The CDR3 totals 12 residues. The V end lost 4 bases, the J end lost 6 bases, and 10 bases lay between the germline ends. Germline V gene sequence: CDR1 SQVTM, CDR2 ANQGSEA.

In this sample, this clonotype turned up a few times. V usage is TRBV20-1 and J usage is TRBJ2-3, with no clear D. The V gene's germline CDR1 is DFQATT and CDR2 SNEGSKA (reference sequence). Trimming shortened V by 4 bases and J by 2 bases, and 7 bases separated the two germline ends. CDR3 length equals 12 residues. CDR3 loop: CSAMGTTDTQYF. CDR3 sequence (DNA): TGCAGTGCTATGGGTACCACAGATACGCAGTATTTT.

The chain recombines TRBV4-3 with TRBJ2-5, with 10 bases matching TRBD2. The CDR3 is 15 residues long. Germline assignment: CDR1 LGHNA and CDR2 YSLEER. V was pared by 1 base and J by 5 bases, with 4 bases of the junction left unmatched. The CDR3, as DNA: TGCGCCAGCAGCCAAGCCCCTAGCGGGGGCGAGACCCAGTACTTC. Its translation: CASSQAPSGGETQYF.

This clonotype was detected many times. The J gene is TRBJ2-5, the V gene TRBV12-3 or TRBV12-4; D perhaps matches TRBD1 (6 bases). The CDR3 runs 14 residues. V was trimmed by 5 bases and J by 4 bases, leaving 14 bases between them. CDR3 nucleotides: TGTGCCAGCAGTCCGTACAGGGTTGGAGAGACCCAGTACTTC. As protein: CASSPYRVGETQYF.

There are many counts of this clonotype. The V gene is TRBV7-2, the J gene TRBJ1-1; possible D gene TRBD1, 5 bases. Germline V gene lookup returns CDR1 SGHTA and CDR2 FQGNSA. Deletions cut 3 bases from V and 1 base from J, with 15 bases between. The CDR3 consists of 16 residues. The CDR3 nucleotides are TGTGCCAGCAGCTTTTCGTACGGGGCAGCGAACACTGAAGCTTTCTTT. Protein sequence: CASSFSYGAANTEAFF.

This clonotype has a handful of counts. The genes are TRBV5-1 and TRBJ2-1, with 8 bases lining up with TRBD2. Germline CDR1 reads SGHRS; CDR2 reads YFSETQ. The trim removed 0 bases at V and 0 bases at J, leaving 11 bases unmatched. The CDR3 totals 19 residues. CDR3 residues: CASSLAPAGETTSYNEQFF. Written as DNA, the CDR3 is TGCGCCAGCAGCTTGGCCCCAGCGGGAGAGACCACCTCCTACAATGAGCAGTTCTTC. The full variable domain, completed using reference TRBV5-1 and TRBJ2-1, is KAGVTQTPRYLIKTRGQQVTLSCSPISGHRSVSWYQQTPGQGLQFLFEYFSETQRNKGNFPGRFSGRQFSNSRSEMNVSTLELGDSALYLCASSLAPAGETTSYNEQFFGPGTRLTVL.

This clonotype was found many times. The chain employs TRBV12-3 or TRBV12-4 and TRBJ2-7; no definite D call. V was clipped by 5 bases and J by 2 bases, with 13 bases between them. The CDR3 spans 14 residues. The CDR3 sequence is CASSPPSYPYEQYF. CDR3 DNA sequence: TGTGCCAGCAGTCCCCCCTCGTACCCCTACGAGCAGTACTTC.

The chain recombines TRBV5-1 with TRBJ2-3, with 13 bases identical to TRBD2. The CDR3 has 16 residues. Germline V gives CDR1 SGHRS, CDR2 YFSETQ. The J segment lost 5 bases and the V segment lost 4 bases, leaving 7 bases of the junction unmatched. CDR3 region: CASSIRLAGGLDTQYF. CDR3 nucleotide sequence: TGCGCCAGCAGCATTCGACTAGCGGGAGGTCTAGATACGCAGTATTTT.

The CDR3 region is CASRSTGFQETQYF. CDR3 nucleotides: TGTGCCAGCAGATCTACGGGTTTCCAAGAGACCCAGTACTTC. The genes are TRBV12-3 or TRBV12-4 and TRBJ2-5; the D is unclear. This CDR3 is 14 amino acids long. Trimming cost V 6 bases and J 1 base, with 12 bases left between them.

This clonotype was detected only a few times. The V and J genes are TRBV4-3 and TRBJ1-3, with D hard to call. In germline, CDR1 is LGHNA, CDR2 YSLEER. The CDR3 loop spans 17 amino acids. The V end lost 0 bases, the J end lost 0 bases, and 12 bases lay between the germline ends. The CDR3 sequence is CASSQEGGKNSGNTIYF. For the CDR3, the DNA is TGCGCCAGCAGCCAAGAAGGAGGGAAGAACTCTGGAAACACCATATATTTT.

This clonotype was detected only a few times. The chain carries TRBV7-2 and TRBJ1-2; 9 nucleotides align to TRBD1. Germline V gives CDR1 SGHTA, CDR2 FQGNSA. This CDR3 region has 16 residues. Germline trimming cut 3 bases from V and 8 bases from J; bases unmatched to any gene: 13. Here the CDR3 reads CASSFTDRGGAGGYTF. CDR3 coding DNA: TGTGCCAGCAGCTTTACCGACAGGGGGGGCGCTGGGGGCTACACCTTC. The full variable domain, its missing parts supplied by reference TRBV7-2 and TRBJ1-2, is GAGVSQSPSNKVTEKGKDVELRCDPISGHTALYWYRQSLGQGLEFLIYFQGNSAPDKSGLPSDRFSAERTGGSVSTLTIQRTQQEDSAVYLCASSFTDRGGAGGYTFGSGTRLTVV.

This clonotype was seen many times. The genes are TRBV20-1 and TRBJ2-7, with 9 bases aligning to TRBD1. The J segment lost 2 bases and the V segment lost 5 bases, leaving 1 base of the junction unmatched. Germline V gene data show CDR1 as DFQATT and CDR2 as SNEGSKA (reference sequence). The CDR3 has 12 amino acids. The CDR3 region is CSAGQGTYEQYF. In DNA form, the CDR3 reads TGCAGTGCTGGACAGGGGACCTACGAGCAGTACTTC.

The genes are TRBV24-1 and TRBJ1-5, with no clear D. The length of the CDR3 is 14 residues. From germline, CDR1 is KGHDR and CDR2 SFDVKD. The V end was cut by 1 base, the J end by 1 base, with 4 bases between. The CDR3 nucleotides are TGTGCCACCAGTGATTTTTGGAGCAATCAGCCCCAGCATTTT. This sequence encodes CATSDFWSNQPQHF.

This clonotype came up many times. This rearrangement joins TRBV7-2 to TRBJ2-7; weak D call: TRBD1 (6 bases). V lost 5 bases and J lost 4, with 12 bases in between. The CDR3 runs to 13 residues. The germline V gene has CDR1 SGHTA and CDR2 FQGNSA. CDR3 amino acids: CASSQGPPYEQYF. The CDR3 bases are TGTGCCAGCAGCCAGGGGCCACCTTACGAGCAGTACTTC. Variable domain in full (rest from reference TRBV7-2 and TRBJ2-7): GAGVSQSPSNKVTEKGKDVELRCDPISGHTALYWYRQSLGQGLEFLIYFQGNSAPDKSGLPSDRFSAERTGGSVSTLTIQRTQQEDSAVYLCASSQGPPYEQYFGPGTRLTVT.

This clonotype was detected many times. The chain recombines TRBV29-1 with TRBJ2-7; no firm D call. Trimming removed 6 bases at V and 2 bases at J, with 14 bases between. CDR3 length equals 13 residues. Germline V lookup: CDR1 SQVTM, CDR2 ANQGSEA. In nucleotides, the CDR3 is TGCAGCGTGACCCGCCGCGGTCCCTACGAGCAGTACTTC. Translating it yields CSVTRRGPYEQYF.

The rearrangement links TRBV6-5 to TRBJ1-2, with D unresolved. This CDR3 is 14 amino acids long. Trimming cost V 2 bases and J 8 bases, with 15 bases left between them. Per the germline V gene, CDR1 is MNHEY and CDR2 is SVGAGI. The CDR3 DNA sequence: TGTGCCAGCAGTTACCTCGAAGGAAGGAACGGCTACACCTTC. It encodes CASSYLEGRNGYTF.

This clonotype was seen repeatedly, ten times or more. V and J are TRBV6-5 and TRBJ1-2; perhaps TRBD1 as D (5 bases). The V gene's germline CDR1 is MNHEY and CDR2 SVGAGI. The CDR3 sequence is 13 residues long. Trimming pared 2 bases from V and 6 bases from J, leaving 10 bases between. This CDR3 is CASSYAGSHGYTF. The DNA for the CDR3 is TGTGCCAGCAGTTACGCAGGGTCCCATGGCTACACCTTC.

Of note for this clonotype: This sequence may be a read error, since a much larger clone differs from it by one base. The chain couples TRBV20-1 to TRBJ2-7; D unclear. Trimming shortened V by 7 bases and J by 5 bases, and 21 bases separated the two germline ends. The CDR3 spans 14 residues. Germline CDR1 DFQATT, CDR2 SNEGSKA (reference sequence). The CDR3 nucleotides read TGCAGTGTTCCGGACGAAGCCTTTACCCACGAGCAGTACTTC. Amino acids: CSVPDEAFTHEQYF.

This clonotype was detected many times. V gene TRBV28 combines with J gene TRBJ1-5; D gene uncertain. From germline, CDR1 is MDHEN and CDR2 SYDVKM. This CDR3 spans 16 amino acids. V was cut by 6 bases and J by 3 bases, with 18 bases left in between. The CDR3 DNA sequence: TGTGCCAGCAGCACAACTGATACACCCGACAATCAGCCCCAGCATTTT. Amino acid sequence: CASSTTDTPDNQPQHF.